This T cell receptor (beta chain) appears in the sequencing data of a study of control samples from healthy donors and cancer patients. As regards this clone: Different DNA sequences within this sample yield the same CDR3.

CDR3 length: 11 residues. In germline, CDR1 is MNHEY, CDR2 SVGAGI. V was pared by 6 bases and J by 3 bases, with 4 bases between. Profiled with immunoSEQ multiplex PCR; TCRdb holds only in-frame clones, not every one. This sample has over 150,000 clones, with about 93% found just once. The receptor was isolated from a man aged 18 to 29 in good health. The chain couples TRBV6-5 to TRBJ2-3; D is unclear. Material: blood. DNA of the CDR3: TGTGCCAGCAGAGTAACAGATACGCAGTATTTT. This encodes CASRVTDTQYF.